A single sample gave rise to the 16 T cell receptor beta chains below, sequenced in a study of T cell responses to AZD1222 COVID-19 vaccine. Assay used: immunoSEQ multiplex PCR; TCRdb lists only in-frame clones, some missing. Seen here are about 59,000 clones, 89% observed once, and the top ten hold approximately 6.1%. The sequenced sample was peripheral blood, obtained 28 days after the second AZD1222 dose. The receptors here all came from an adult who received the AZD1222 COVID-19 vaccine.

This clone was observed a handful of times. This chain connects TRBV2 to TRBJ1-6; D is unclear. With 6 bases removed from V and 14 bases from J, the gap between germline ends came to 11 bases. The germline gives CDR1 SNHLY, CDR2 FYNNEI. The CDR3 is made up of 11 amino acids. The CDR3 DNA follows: TGTGCCAGCAGGGAGGGTCTCGCCCTCCACTTT. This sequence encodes CASREGLALHF.

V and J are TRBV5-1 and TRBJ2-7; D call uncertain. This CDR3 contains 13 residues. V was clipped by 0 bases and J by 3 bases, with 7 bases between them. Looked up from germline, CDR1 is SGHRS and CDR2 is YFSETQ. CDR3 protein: CASSLDDRYEQYF. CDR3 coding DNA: TGCGCCAGCAGCTTGGACGACCGCTACGAGCAGTACTTC. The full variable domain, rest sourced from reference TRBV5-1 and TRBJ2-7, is KAGVTQTPRYLIKTRGQQVTLSCSPISGHRSVSWYQQTPGQGLQFLFEYFSETQRNKGNFPGRFSGRQFSNSRSEMNVSTLELGDSALYLCASSLDDRYEQYFGPGTRLTVT.

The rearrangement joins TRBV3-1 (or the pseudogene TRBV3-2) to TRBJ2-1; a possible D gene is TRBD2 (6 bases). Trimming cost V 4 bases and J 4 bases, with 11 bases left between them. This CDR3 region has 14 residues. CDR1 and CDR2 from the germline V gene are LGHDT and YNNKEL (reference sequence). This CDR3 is CASSPGEQYNEQFF. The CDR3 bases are TGTGCCAGCAGCCCGGGGGAGCAATACAATGAGCAGTTCTTC.

CDR3 DNA: TGTGCCAGTTCCCCAGGAGGGGGGGCCTACAATGAGCAGTTCTTC. Translation: CASSPGGGAYNEQFF. The V and J genes are TRBV9 and TRBJ2-1; a weak D match, TRBD2 (7 bases). Trimming took 8 bases from V and 2 from J, leaving 17 bases between them. Germline assignment: CDR1 SGDLS and CDR2 YYNGEE. This CDR3 comprises 15 residues. Full variable domain (outside the CDR3, taken from reference TRBV9 and TRBJ2-1): DSGVTQTPKHLITATGQRVTLRCSPRSGDLSVYWYQQSLDQGLQFLIQYYNGEERAKGNILERFSAQQFPDLHSELNLSSLELGDSALYFCASSPGGGAYNEQFFGPGTRLTVL.

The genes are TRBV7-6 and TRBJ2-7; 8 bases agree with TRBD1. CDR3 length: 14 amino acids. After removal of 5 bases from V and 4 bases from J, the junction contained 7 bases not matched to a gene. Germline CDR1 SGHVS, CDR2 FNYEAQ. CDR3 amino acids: CASSPDRVGYEQYF. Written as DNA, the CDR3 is TGTGCCAGCAGCCCGGACAGGGTCGGATACGAGCAGTACTTC. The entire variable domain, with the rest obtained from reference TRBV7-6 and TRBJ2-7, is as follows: GAGVSQSPRYKVTKRGQDVALRCDPISGHVSLYWYRQALGQGPEFLTYFNYEAQQDKSGLPNDRFSAERPEGSISTLTIQRTEQRDSAMYRCASSPDRVGYEQYFGPGTRLTVT.

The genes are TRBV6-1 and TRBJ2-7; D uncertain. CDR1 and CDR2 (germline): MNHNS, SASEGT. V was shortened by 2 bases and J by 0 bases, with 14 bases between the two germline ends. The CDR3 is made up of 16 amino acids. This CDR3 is CASSESGTSGSYEQYF. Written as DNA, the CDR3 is TGTGCCAGCAGTGAATCCGGAACCTCTGGCTCCTACGAGCAGTACTTC.

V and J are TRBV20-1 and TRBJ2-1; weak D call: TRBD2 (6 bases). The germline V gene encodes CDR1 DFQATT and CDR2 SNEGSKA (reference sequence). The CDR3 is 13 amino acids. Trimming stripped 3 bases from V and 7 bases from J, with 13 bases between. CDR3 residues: CSASRDWGNEQFF. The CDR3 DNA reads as TGCAGTGCTAGTCGGGACTGGGGGAATGAGCAGTTCTTC.

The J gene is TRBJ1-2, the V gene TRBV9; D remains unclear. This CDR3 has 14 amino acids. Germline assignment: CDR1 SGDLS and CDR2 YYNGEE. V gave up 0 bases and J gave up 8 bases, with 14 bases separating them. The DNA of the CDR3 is TGTGCCAGCAGCGTAGAGGCCAGTTCGAGAGGCTACACCTTC. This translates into CASSVEASSRGYTF.

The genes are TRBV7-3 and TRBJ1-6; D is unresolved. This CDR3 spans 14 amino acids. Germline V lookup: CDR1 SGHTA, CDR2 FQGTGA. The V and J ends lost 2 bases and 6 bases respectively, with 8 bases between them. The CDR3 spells CASSLEWPNSPLHF. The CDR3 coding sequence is TGTGCCAGCAGCTTAGAGTGGCCTAATTCACCCCTCCACTTT.

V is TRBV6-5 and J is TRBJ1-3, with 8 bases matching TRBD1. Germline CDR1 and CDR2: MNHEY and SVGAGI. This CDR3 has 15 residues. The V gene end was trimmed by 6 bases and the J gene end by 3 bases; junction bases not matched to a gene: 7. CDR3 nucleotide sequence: TGTGCCAGCAGCTCGGACAGGGCGGGTGGAAACACCATATATTTT. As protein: CASSSDRAGGNTIYF.

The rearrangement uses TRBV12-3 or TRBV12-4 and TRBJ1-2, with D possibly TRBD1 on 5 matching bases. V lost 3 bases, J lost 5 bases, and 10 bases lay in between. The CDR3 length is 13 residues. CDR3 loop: CASSFQGTYGYTF. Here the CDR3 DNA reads TGTGCCAGCAGTTTTCAAGGGACTTATGGCTACACCTTC.

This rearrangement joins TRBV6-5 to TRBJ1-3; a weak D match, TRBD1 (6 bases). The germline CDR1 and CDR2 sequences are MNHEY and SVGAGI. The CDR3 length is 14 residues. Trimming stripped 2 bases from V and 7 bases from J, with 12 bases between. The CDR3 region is CASSYAQGPNTIYF. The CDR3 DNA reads TGTGCCAGCAGTTACGCACAGGGCCCCAACACCATATATTTT.

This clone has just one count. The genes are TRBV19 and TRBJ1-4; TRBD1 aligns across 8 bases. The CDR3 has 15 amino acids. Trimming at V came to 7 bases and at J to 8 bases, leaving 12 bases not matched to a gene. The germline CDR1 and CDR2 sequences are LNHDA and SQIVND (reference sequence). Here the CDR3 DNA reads TGTGCCAGTAATATGGGGACAGGAATTAAGGAAAAACTGTTTTTT. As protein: CASNMGTGIKEKLFF.

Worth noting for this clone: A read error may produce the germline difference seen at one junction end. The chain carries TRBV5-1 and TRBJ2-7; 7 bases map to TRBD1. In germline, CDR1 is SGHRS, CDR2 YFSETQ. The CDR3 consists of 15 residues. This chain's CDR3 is CASSPNLPGQAKVVF. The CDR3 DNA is TGCGCCAGCAGCCCGAACCTCCCAGGACAGGCCAAGGTTGTCTTC.

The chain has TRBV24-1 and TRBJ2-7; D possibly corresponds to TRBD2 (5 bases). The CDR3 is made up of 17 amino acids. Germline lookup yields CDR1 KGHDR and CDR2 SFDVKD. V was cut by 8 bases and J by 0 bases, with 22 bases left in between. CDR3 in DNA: TGTGCCACCATTAAACGGTTCCGGGAAAAATACTCCTACGAGCAGTACTTC. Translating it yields CATIKRFREKYSYEQYF.

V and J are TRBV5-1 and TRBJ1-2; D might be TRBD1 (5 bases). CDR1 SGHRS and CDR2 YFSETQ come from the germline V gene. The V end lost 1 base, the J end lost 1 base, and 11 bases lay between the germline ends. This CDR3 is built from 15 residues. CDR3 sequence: CASSLWQGINYGYTF. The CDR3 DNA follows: TGCGCCAGCAGCTTGTGGCAGGGTATTAACTATGGCTACACCTTC.